Shown below are 30 T cell receptor beta chains from a single sample sequenced in a study of blood T cell repertoires in COVID-19. The method was immunoSEQ multiplex PCR; TCRdb's version includes in-frame clones alone and lacks a portion of them. The sample carries about 250,000 clones, roughly 84% recorded once. The sequenced sample was peripheral blood. These receptors were collected from a man aged 45-65 years with active or convalescent COVID-19.

This sequence joins TRBV10-3 and TRBJ1-1; 9 nucleotides align to TRBD1. Germline V gene sequence: CDR1 ENHRY, CDR2 SYGVKD. The CDR3 is made up of 16 amino acids. V was pared by 1 base and J by 1 base, with 4 bases of the junction left unmatched. CDR3 coding DNA: TGTGCCATCAGTGAGTGGGACAGGGCGGCGAACACTGAAGCTTTCTTT. Translating it yields CAISEWDRAANTEAFF.

The V gene is TRBV7-8, the J gene TRBJ1-3; TRBD1 aligns across 7 bases. Germline loops: CDR1 SGHVS, CDR2 FQNEAQ. With 0 bases clipped from V and 4 bases from J, the junction kept 3 bases outside the gene matches. The CDR3 loop spans 15 amino acids. This CDR3 is CASSLALGQGNTIYF. In nucleotides, the CDR3 is TGTGCCAGCAGCTTAGCGCTGGGACAGGGAAACACCATATATTTT.

The chain links TRBV19 to TRBJ2-2; the D is unclear. The CDR3 consists of 16 residues. Germline V gene data show CDR1 as LNHDA and CDR2 as SQIVND (reference sequence). The ends were cut back, 3 bases at V and 0 bases at J, with 11 bases in the middle. Here the CDR3 DNA reads TGTGCCAGTAGTATTTTGGGCAGCTCGAACACCGGGGAGCTGTTTTTT. Its protein is CASSILGSSNTGELFF. The variable domain in full, completed from reference TRBV19 and TRBJ2-2, reads DGGITQSPKYLFRKEGQNVTLSCEQNLNHDAMYWYRQDPGQGLRLIYYSQIVNDFQKGDIAEGYSVSREKKESFPLTVTSAQKNPTAFYLCASSILGSSNTGELFFGEGSRLTVL.

Concerning this clone: This may stem from a read error, because a much larger clone lies one nucleotide away. Other DNA sequences from this sample encode an identical CDR3 as well. The chain links TRBV19 to TRBJ2-2; 15 bases are a match to TRBD2. Per the germline V gene, CDR1 is LNHDA and CDR2 is SQIVND (reference sequence). With 8 bases clipped from V and 0 bases from J, the junction kept 7 bases outside the gene matches. CDR3 length: 18 residues. CDR3 in DNA: TGTGCCAGTCGGGGGACTAGCGGGGGGTCCGCGAACACCGGGGAGCTGTTTTTT. Translating it yields CASRGTSGGSANTGELFF. Together with reference TRBV19 and TRBJ2-2, the CDR3 gives the full variable domain: DGGITQSPKYLFRKEGQNVTLSCEQNLNHDAMYWYRQDPGQGLRLIYYSQIVNDFQKGDIAEGYSVSREKKESFPLTVTSAQKNPTAFYLCASRGTSGGSANTGELFFGEGSRLTVL.

The J gene is TRBJ2-3, the V gene TRBV29-1, with 10 bases lining up with TRBD2. With V trimmed by 3 bases and J by 1 base, 4 bases remained unmatched. The CDR3 consists of 15 residues. Germline V CDR1 and CDR2: SQVTM, ANQGSEA. This CDR3 reads CSVDSLAGGTDTQYF. For the CDR3, the DNA is TGCAGCGTTGATTCCCTAGCGGGGGGCACAGATACGCAGTATTTT.

The rearrangement uses TRBV9 and TRBJ1-5; 7 bases agree with TRBD1. The junction had 9 bases not matched to a gene; V was cut back by 3 bases and J by 0 bases. The CDR3 runs to 17 residues. Per the germline V gene, CDR1 is SGDLS and CDR2 is YYNGEE. CDR3 coding DNA: TGTGCCAGCAGCGAGGGGGCCAATCTTTATAGCAATCAGCCCCAGCATTTT. This encodes CASSEGANLYSNQPQHF.

The rearrangement uses TRBV15 and TRBJ1-5; perhaps TRBD1 as D (5 bases). The CDR3 runs 15 residues. The V gene lost 1 base and the J gene lost 4 bases, with 11 bases spanning the gap. Germline V CDR1 and CDR2: LNHNV, YYDKDF (reference sequence). In nucleotides, the CDR3 is TGTGCCACCAGCAGAGTGACAGCCACTAATCAGCCCCAGCATTTT. Encoded protein: CATSRVTATNQPQHF. The full variable domain, with the rest looked up from reference TRBV15 and TRBJ1-5, is DAMVIQNPRYQVTQFGKPVTLSCSQTLNHNVMYWYQQKSSQAPKLLFHYYDKDFNNEADTPDNFQSRRPNTSFCFLDIRSPGLGDTAMYLCATSRVTATNQPQHFGDGTRLSIL.

This clone has only one observation. V gene TRBV30 combines with J gene TRBJ2-2; D perhaps matches TRBD1 (5 bases). V was shortened by 4 bases and J by 8 bases, with 17 bases between the two germline ends. Germline CDR1 and CDR2: GTSNPN and SVGIG (reference sequence). CDR3 length equals 14 residues. Here the CDR3 reads CAWKSGQLSGELFF. The CDR3 DNA sequence: TGTGCCTGGAAGTCAGGGCAACTTTCTGGGGAGCTGTTTTTT.

The chain joins TRBV19 to TRBJ2-7, with 8 nucleotides matching TRBD2. The length of the CDR3 is 14 residues. Per germline, CDR1 LNHDA and CDR2 SQIVND (reference sequence). With V trimmed by 3 bases and J by 6 bases, 7 bases remained unmatched. The CDR3 DNA reads TGTGCCAGTAGTATGACTAGCGAGGGACCCGAGCAGTACTTC. Protein product: CASSMTSEGPEQYF.

The rearrangement joins TRBV19 to TRBJ2-1; 11 bases match TRBD2. The CDR3 consists of 19 residues. Per germline, CDR1 LNHDA and CDR2 SQIVND (reference sequence). Trimming removed 2 bases from V and 0 bases from J; junction bases left unmatched: 9. As DNA, the CDR3 is TGTGCCAGTAGTATATCACTAGCGGGGGTGGGTAGCTCCTACAATGAGCAGTTCTTC. Translation gives CASSISLAGVGSSYNEQFF.

This clone has only one observation. This rearrangement joins TRBV7-2 to TRBJ1-2, with a possible D match to TRBD1 (5 bases). Trimming pared 1 base from V and 3 bases from J, leaving 12 bases between. The germline gives CDR1 SGHTA, CDR2 FQGNSA. The CDR3 length is 15 residues. CDR3 protein: CASSLGFGGDYGYTF. CDR3 DNA: TGTGCCAGCAGCTTAGGTTTCGGGGGGGACTATGGCTACACCTTC.

The chain combines TRBV5-5 with TRBJ2-2; 8 bases agree with TRBD2. Germline CDR1 SGHKS, CDR2 YYEKEE (reference sequence). This CDR3 region has 16 residues. The V and J ends lost 2 bases and 0 bases, in that order; junction bases with no gene match: 3. DNA for the CDR3: TGTGCCAGCAGCTTCACGGGGGGGACGAACACCGGGGAGCTGTTTTTT. This sequence encodes CASSFTGGTNTGELFF.

V usage is TRBV19 and J usage is TRBJ2-7; 10 bases agree with TRBD1. J gave up 3 bases and V 10 bases, and 12 bases lay outside the gene matches. The length of the CDR3 is 15 residues. CDR1 and CDR2 (germline): LNHDA, SQIVND (reference sequence). The CDR3 sequence is CATSLGGTGDYEQYF. CDR3 sequence (DNA): TGTGCCACCTCCCTAGGGGGGACAGGGGACTACGAGCAGTACTTC.

The chain recombines TRBV7-9 with TRBJ1-5; D perhaps matches TRBD1 (5 bases). Germline V CDR1 and CDR2: SEHNR, FQNEAQ (reference sequence). V was clipped by 6 bases and J by 5 bases, with 8 bases between them. This CDR3 comprises 12 residues. CDR3 loop: CASSVRDQPQHF. CDR3 DNA: TGTGCCAGCAGTGTCAGGGATCAGCCCCAGCATTTT.

V is TRBV19 and J is TRBJ1-3; perhaps TRBD1 as D (5 bases). Germline lookup yields CDR1 LNHDA and CDR2 SQIVND (reference sequence). The CDR3 contains 14 residues. Trimming stripped 11 bases from V and 0 bases from J, with 14 bases between. The DNA for the CDR3 is TGTGCCGCCGGGCGGGGGAGCTCTGGAAACACCATATATTTT. Amino acid sequence: CAAGRGSSGNTIYF.

This chain links TRBV11-3 with TRBJ1-2; perhaps TRBD1 as D (5 bases). Germline CDR1 reads SGHNT; CDR2 reads YENEEA. The length of the CDR3 is 13 residues. Trimming took 4 bases from V and 4 from J, leaving 10 bases between them. Here the CDR3 reads CASSSPGGYGYTF. The CDR3 nucleotides are TGTGCCAGCAGCTCCCCGGGGGGCTATGGCTACACCTTC.

This clone was picked up a small number of times. The chain employs TRBV6-6 and TRBJ1-1; 9 nucleotides align to TRBD1. Germline V gene lookup returns CDR1 MNHNY and CDR2 SVGAGI (reference sequence). J was trimmed by 5 bases and V by 4 bases; bases with no gene match: 5. This CDR3 spans 14 amino acids. CDR3 nucleotides: TGTGCCAGCAGTTGGGACAGGGAGATTACTGAAGCTTTCTTT. It yields the protein CASSWDREITEAFF.

The chain is built from TRBV29-1 and TRBJ1-5; 7 positions agree with TRBD1. The CDR3 contains 13 residues. Germline V gives CDR1 SQVTM, CDR2 ANQGSEA. With V trimmed by 4 bases and J by 7 bases, 7 bases remained unmatched. CDR3 residues: CSVGNRDRQPQHF. The CDR3, as DNA: TGCAGCGTTGGAAACCGGGACAGACAGCCCCAGCATTTT.

CDR3 in amino acids: CAWSVTGRDGGYTF. The CDR3 coding sequence is TGTGCCTGGAGTGTAACCGGGAGAGATGGCGGCTACACCTTC. The chain is built from TRBV30 and TRBJ1-2, with D hard to call. Germline CDR1 GTSNPN, CDR2 SVGIG (reference sequence). The CDR3 is made up of 14 amino acids. The V and J ends lost 0 bases and 8 bases respectively, with 16 bases between them. Full variable domain (missing parts from reference TRBV30 and TRBJ1-2): SQTIHQWPATLVQPVGSPLSLECTVEGTSNPNLYWYRQAAGRGLQLLFYSVGIGQISSEVPQNLSASRPQDRQFILSSKKLLLSDSGFYLCAWSVTGRDGGYTFGSGTRLTVV.

This chain links TRBV11-1 with TRBJ2-1, with 10 bases identical to TRBD2. The CDR3 consists of 15 residues. The germline V gene encodes CDR1 SGHAT and CDR2 FQDESV (reference sequence). J was trimmed by 8 bases and V by 5 bases; bases with no gene match: 9. The DNA for the CDR3 is TGTGCCAGCAGCCCAAGCGGGGGGGCCGCGGATGAGCAGTTCTTC. Its protein is CASSPSGGAADEQFF.

The genes are TRBV10-3 and TRBJ2-7; TRBD2 agrees at 10 bases. J lost 7 bases, V lost 0 bases, and 6 bases had no gene match. There are 15 residues in the CDR3. Germline V gene data show CDR1 as ENHRY and CDR2 as SYGVKD. Here the CDR3 reads CAISESASGGGEQYF. In DNA form, the CDR3 reads TGTGCCATCAGTGAGTCTGCTAGCGGGGGTGGGGAGCAGTACTTC.

The J gene is TRBJ2-3, the V gene TRBV10-3; D is possibly TRBD1 (5 bases). The CDR3 covers 12 residues. Germline V gene data show CDR1 as ENHRY and CDR2 as SYGVKD. V dropped 3 bases and J dropped 4 bases, with 5 bases sitting between them. The CDR3 spells CAISDRADTQYF. The CDR3 nucleotides are TGTGCCATCAGTGACAGGGCAGATACGCAGTATTTT.

The chain carries TRBV7-2 and TRBJ1-1, with TRBD1 as a possible D gene (6 bases). The CDR3 contains 15 residues. Germline V gene lookup returns CDR1 SGHTA and CDR2 FQGNSA. Trimming removed 2 bases at V and 0 bases at J, with 10 bases between. In DNA, the CDR3 is TGTGCCAGCAGCTTATGGGACAAGATGAACACTGAAGCTTTCTTT. Encoded protein: CASSLWDKMNTEAFF.

J is TRBJ2-1 and V is TRBV3-1 (or the pseudogene TRBV3-2); 13 bases match TRBD2. V trimming: 6 bases; J trimming: 5 bases; junction bases outside the gene matches: 4. Per germline, CDR1 LGHDT and CDR2 YNNKEL (reference sequence). The CDR3 is made up of 15 amino acids. The CDR3 nucleotides are TGTGCCAGCAGTCGACTAGCGGGGGGCCACAATGAGCAGTTCTTC. Protein: CASSRLAGGHNEQFF.

The genes are TRBV7-6 and TRBJ1-3; possibly TRBD1 for D (6 bases). CDR3 size: 16 residues. CDR1 and CDR2 (germline): SGHVS, FNYEAQ. The V end lost 5 bases, the J end lost 4 bases, and 18 bases lay between the germline ends. CDR3 nucleotide sequence: TGTGCCAGCAGCCCCGAACCCCCAGGGGCAGGAAACACCATATATTTT. As protein: CASSPEPPGAGNTIYF.

The chain recombines TRBV19 with TRBJ1-5, with a weak D call TRBD1 (5 bases). Germline V lookup: CDR1 LNHDA, CDR2 SQIVND (reference sequence). The CDR3 covers 14 residues. Trimming pared 6 bases from V and 4 bases from J, leaving 13 bases between. CDR3 amino acids: CASRGEARNQPQHF. The CDR3 DNA sequence: TGTGCCAGTAGAGGGGAGGCGCGGAATCAGCCCCAGCATTTT.

The CDR3 bases are TGTGCCAGCAGCTTAGAAGGGGCAGGAGAAATGAACACTGAAGCTTTCTTT. Protein: CASSLEGAGEMNTEAFF. The V and J genes are TRBV7-2 and TRBJ1-1; D is perhaps TRBD1 (5 bases). This CDR3 spans 17 amino acids. Trimming stripped 1 base from V and 0 bases from J, with 15 bases between. Germline V gene sequence: CDR1 SGHTA, CDR2 FQGNSA.

The chain couples TRBV5-1 to TRBJ2-7; 8 bases align to TRBD1. V trimming: 4 bases; J trimming: 2 bases; junction bases outside the gene matches: 5. Per the germline V gene, CDR1 is SGHRS and CDR2 is YFSETQ. The CDR3 runs to 14 residues. In nucleotides, the CDR3 is TGCGCCAGCAGCGTCCGGGACAGGACCTACGAGCAGTACTTC. Its protein product is CASSVRDRTYEQYF.

The chain joins TRBV7-2 to TRBJ1-2; 11 positions agree with TRBD1. The V segment lost 5 bases and the J segment 6 bases; nucleotides outside the gene matches: 5. CDR3 length: 14 residues. CDR1 is SGHTA and CDR2 is FQGNSA in the germline V gene. The CDR3 loop is CASSRDRGIDGYTF. DNA of the CDR3: TGTGCCAGCAGCCGGGACAGGGGGATTGATGGCTACACCTTC.

The chain uses TRBV4-3 and TRBJ2-3, with D uncertain. The V end was cut by 0 bases, the J end by 3 bases, with 13 bases between. This CDR3 has 16 amino acids. The germline gives CDR1 LGHNA, CDR2 YSLEER. CDR3 in amino acids: CASSQDARVGTDTQYF. DNA for the CDR3: TGCGCCAGCAGCCAAGATGCCCGGGTCGGGACAGATACGCAGTATTTT.